This T cell receptor beta chain was sequenced for a study of T cell changes during pregnancy in multiple sclerosis. Only in-frame clones appear in the TCRdb table, and some are missing; sequencing was by immunoSEQ multiplex PCR. In the table there are 100,000 or so clones, around 90% of which are singletons. This clone has more than one count but fewer than ten. Trimming at V came to 4 bases and at J to 2 bases, leaving 1 base not matched to a gene. The CDR3 is made up of 13 amino acids. The germline V gene encodes CDR1 SGHNT and CDR2 YYREEE (reference sequence). The sequences come from peripheral blood, collected in the second trimester of pregnancy. This chain links TRBV5-4 with TRBJ1-2; 8 nucleotides line up with TRBD1. This TCR was recovered from a female donor with multiple sclerosis, enrolled in a pregnancy study. The DNA for the CDR3 is TGTGCCAGCAGCGGACAGGGAAACTATGGCTACACCTTC. It is translated as CASSGQGNYGYTF.